Only a few counts were recorded for the clone carrying this TCR beta chain. This record belongs to a study of T-cell reconstitution after alpha-beta-depleted transplantation in children. V gave up 7 bases and J gave up 6 bases, with 17 bases separating them. Germline V lookup: CDR1 MDHEN, CDR2 SYDVKM. This CDR3 has 14 residues. As it was prepared, the TCRbeta library received unique molecular identifiers. TCRdb re-derived calls from the PCR reads in MiXCR, one entry per CDR3 protein. The table includes around 480,000 distinct CDR3 sequences, about 31% detected once. This specimen consisted of PBMCs from the stem cell graft donor, obtained from the stem cell graft. This TCR was recovered from a human donor who donated a stem cell graft to a child with aplastic anemia. The genes are TRBV28 and TRBJ2-3; possibly TRBD1 for D (6 bases). The CDR3 nucleotides are TGTGCCAGCAATCAGTACAGGGATATGGATACGCAGTATTTT. This translates into CASNQYRDMDTQYF.